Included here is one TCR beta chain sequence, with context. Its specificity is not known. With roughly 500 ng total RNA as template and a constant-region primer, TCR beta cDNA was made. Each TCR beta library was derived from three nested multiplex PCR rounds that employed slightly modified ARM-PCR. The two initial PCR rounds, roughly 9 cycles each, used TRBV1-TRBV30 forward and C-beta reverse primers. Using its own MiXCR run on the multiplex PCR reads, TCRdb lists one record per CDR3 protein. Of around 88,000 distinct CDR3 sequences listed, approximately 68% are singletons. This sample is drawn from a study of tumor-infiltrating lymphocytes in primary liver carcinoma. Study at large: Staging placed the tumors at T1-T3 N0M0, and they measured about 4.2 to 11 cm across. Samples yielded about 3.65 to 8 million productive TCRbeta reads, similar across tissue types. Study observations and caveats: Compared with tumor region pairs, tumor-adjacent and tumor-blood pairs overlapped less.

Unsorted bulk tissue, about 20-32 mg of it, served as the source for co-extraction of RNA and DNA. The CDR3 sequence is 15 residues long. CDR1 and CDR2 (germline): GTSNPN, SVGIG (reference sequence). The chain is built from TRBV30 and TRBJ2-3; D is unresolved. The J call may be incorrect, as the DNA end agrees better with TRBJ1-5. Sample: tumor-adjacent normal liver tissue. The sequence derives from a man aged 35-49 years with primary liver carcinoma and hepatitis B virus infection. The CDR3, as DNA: TGTGCCTGGAAGCCCGGACTAACGGGAACCGTTACGCAGCATTTT. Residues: CAWKPGLTGTVTQHF.